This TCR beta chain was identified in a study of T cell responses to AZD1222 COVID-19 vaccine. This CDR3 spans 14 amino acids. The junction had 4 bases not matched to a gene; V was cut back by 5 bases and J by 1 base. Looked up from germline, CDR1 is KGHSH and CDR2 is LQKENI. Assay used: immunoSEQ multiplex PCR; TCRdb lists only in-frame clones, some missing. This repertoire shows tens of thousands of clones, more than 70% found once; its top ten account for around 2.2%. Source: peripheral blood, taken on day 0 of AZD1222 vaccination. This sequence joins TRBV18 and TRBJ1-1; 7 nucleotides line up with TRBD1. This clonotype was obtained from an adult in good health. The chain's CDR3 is CASSARQGNTEAFF. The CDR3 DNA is TGTGCCAGCTCAGCCCGACAGGGGAACACTGAAGCTTTCTTT.